This T cell receptor (beta chain) was obtained from a study of T cell responses to AZD1222 COVID-19 vaccine. Note on this clone: The antigen remains undetermined.

Study conclusions and caveats: As reported, nearly half of all spike-specific TCRs target variant regions that are unmutated.

TCRdb keeps only in-frame clones here, not all; method: immunoSEQ multiplex PCR. The table has about 150,000 clones, around nine tenths seen once; the top ten hold 1.9%. The CDR3 sequence is 19 residues long. Germline V gene sequence: CDR1 SGHTA, CDR2 FQGNSA. Trimming cost V 5 bases and J 4 bases; bases outside gene matches: 21. The genes are TRBV7-2 and TRBJ1-2, with TRBD1 identical over 8 bases. The sequencing used peripheral blood, collected on day 0 of AZD1222 vaccination. The clonotype comes from an adult in good health. For the CDR3, the DNA is TGTGCCAGCAGCCCTTCGTCCACGCCCAGGGGGCGCATCCCCTATGGCTACACCTTC. Translating gives CASSPSSTPRGRIPYGYTF. Together with reference TRBV7-2 and TRBJ1-2, the CDR3 gives the full variable domain: GAGVSQSPSNKVTEKGKDVELRCDPISGHTALYWYRQSLGQGLEFLIYFQGNSAPDKSGLPSDRFSAERTGGSVSTLTIQRTQQEDSAVYLCASSPSSTPRGRIPYGYTFGSGTRLTVV.